This TCR beta chain was sequenced for a study of cytomegalovirus exposure and HLA in healthy donors. The CDR3 length is 14 residues. Germline CDR1 is MGHRA and CDR2 is YSYEKL. V was shortened by 5 bases and J by 0 bases, with 5 bases between the two germline ends. This clone was counted between two and nine times. With 60 Vbeta and 13 Jbeta primers, the PCR was carried out. Only in-frame clones appear in the TCRdb table, and some are missing; sequencing was by immunoSEQ multiplex PCR. In the table there are over 150,000 clones, over 80% of which are singletons. The sample consisted of PBMCs. This clonotype was sampled from a boy aged 2-15 years in good health and CMV-seronegative. V is TRBV4-1 and J is TRBJ2-6; D remains unclear. The CDR3 is CASSYSSGANVLTF. As DNA, the CDR3 is TGCGCCAGCAGCTACTCCTCTGGGGCCAACGTCCTGACTTTC.